This T cell receptor (beta chain) was obtained from a study of early T cells in non-severe SARS-CoV-2 infection. The protocol attached unique molecular identifiers to individual cDNA molecules. From the 5' RACE reads, TCRdb called clonotypes with MiXCR, one entry per CDR3 protein. Among 85,000 to 90,000 distinct CDR3 sequences, around 15% were seen once, and the ten largest hold about 6.1%. A few counts support this clonotype. Its specificity is not known. The CDR3 is made up of 11 amino acids. Germline-derived CDR1 and CDR2 are SQVTM and ANQGSEA. Trimming stripped 5 bases from V and 5 bases from J, with 10 bases between. Study-level points and caveats: Anti-spike CD8 responses were favored by VDJdb matching, which missed private and CD4 specificities.

The sequenced sample consisted of whole blood. This TCR derives from an adult who was a healthcare worker with PCR-confirmed SARS-CoV-2 infection or an uninfected control (not recorded which). The gene calls are TRBV29-1 and TRBJ2-7; D is possibly TRBD2 (5 bases). Here the CDR3 reads CSVLLGDEQYF. The CDR3 DNA reads TGCAGCGTTCTTCTCGGGGACGAGCAGTACTTC.